The rows below give T cell receptor beta chains drawn from one sample of a study of neurological immune-mediated disorders. MiXCR, run by TCRdb on the 5' RACE reads, gives a single entry per CDR3 protein. The sample lists tens of thousands of distinct CDR3 sequences; 6.7% were seen once. Material: PBMCs. These receptors were obtained from a woman aged 40-49 years in good health. CDR3s include the opening cysteine and the closing phenylalanine or tryptophan. D genes are given only for firm matches. Clone size, where shown, is once, few, many, or a class for clones that have expanded.

d_call,v_call,clone_size,j_call,cdr3_aa,cdr3_nt
TRBD2,TRBV7-6,many,TRBJ2-3,CASSTSGRDDTQYF,TGTGCCTCCTCGACTAGCGGGAGAGACGATACGCAGTATTTT
NA,TRBV24-1,NA,TRBJ2-1,CATSDLAEGSYNEQFF,TGTGCCACCAGTGATTTGGCGGAGGGCTCCTACAATGAGCAGTTCTTC
NA,TRBV28,NA,TRBJ2-2,CASTPGELFF,TGTGCCAGCACCCCCGGGGAGCTGTTTTTT
TRBD2,TRBV7-6,many,TRBJ2-2,CASSPAVGGSFTGELFF,TGTGCCAGCAGCCCCGCAGTAGGCGGGAGTTTCACCGGGGAGCTGTTTTTT
TRBD2,TRBV20-1,medium-sized,TRBJ2-4,CSPHSGREGIQYF,TGCAGTCCCCATAGCGGGAGGGAAGGCATTCAGTACTTC
TRBD2,TRBV29-1,few,TRBJ2-7,CSVAPGLAGFYEQYF,TGCAGCGTAGCCCCGGGACTAGCGGGGTTCTACGAGCAGTACTTC
TRBD2,TRBV20-1,many,TRBJ2-1,CSARDHGGTSGSWVEQFF,TGCAGTGCTAGAGATCACGGGGGGACTAGCGGGAGTTGGGTTGAGCAGTTCTTC
NA,TRBV5-5,many,TRBJ2-1,CASSFSGQGYNEQFF,TGTGCCAGCAGCTTCTCGGGGCAGGGGTACAATGAGCAGTTCTTC
TRBD1,TRBV18,many,TRBJ1-3,CASSPRGGENTIYF,TGTGCCAGCTCACCAAGAGGGGGCGAGAACACCATATATTTT
NA,TRBV19,many,TRBJ2-7,CASSISQGGAVSEQYF,TGTGCCAGTAGTATATCCCAGGGGGGTGCAGTTTCCGAGCAGTACTTC
TRBD1,TRBV19,many,TRBJ2-1,CASSETGTGIDEQFF,TGTGCCAGTAGTGAGACCGGGACAGGGATAGATGAGCAGTTCTTC
NA,TRBV5-1,many,TRBJ2-7,CASSLERVPYF,TGCGCCAGCAGCTTGGAGCGGGTTCCGTACTTC
NA,TRBV7-2,many,TRBJ2-3,CASSNRGGDTQYF,TGTGCCAGCAGCAACCGGGGCGGAGATACGCAGTATTTT
NA,TRBV28,many,TRBJ2-1,CASRLRELDYNEQFF,TGTGCCAGCAGGCTCAGGGAACTAGATTACAATGAGCAGTTCTTC
NA,TRBV11-3,many,TRBJ2-1,CASSRGPNNEQFF,TGTGCCAGCAGCCGGGGACCTAACAATGAGCAGTTCTTC
NA,TRBV7-2,many,TRBJ2-3,CASSLGSLTDTQYF,TGTGCCAGCAGCTTGGGTAGCCTCACAGATACGCAGTATTTT
TRBD2,TRBV29-1,NA,TRBJ2-7,CSVEEFKTGGHEQYF,TGCAGCGTTGAAGAATTTAAGACGGGAGGGCACGAGCAGTACTTC